This T cell receptor beta chain was identified during a study of T cell responses to AZD1222 COVID-19 vaccine (dated by TCRdb to the early 2020s). The study in broad terms: AZD1222 recipients given second doses at about 4 weeks or at about 12 weeks were pooled, since spike-specific TCR depth and breadth were not found to differ between the two schedules. TCR sequencing was performed for 233 trial participants, of whom about 200 were given two doses of AZD1222 and around 25 were given two doses of MenACWY control vaccine. Trial participants were enrolled into age subgroups of 18-55, 56-69 and 70-plus years, which contained roughly 150, 30 and 60 TCR-sequenced participants, respectively. Results the study describes overall, beyond this receptor: Most participants were white British and females outnumbered males, and the authors suggested that clonal diversity may have been underestimated. Only six AZD1222 recipients were SARS-CoV-2 seropositive at baseline, limiting conclusions about previously exposed vaccinees. Vaccine-associated CD4 TCRs spanned the whole spike protein, with dominant responses in regions 160-218 and 743-854. Spike-specific TCR breadth and depth rose significantly after two AZD1222 doses compared with day 0 and with MenACWY recipients. No day 14 peak-response samples were available, so repertoires were characterized only after the peak T cell response. In the small 56-69-year group, the increase in depth fell short of significance, most likely because of low power. Reportedly, almost half of the unique spike-specific TCRs recognized epitopes lying outside the regions that are mutated in the B.1.351 and B.1.1.7 variants.

The CDR3 regions of human TCRbeta chains were analyzed by immunosequencing. The original methods were these. Repertoire TCRs were matched against a reference library of SARS-CoV-2-specific TCRs generated with the MIRA antigen-specificity platform. Breadth was defined as the fraction of unique TCRs that were SARS-CoV-2-associated. Depth was defined as the fraction of total T cells that were SARS-CoV-2-associated. Using the MIRA data, every spike-specific TCR was mapped to the spike region that the TCR reacted to and assigned to either a CD4 or a CD8 class. Log10-transformed breadth and depth values were compared by one-way ANOVA with Sidak's multiple comparisons tests. TCRdb stores this immuneACCESS table with in-frame sequences only. Part of the clones is absent; in the studies checked, under half of the shortfall reflects unresolved V genes, and no reason is known for the rest. Clone size and the V and J calls come from that table; the DNA yielded D and trimming. Present in this sample are about 100,000 clones, about nine tenths of which were seen just once. The ten largest clones capture around 1.7% of the sample.

About this clone itself: Its antigen remains unidentified. Per-base qualities were not stored, and no clone one base away is much larger. Other nucleotide sequences in the sample specify the same CDR3.

The label giving this sample's time point can be read as: baseline before first vaccination. The vaccinee samples were drawn from two UK trials, COV001 and COV002, one of which was a single-blind randomized controlled phase 2/3 trial testing AZD1222 (ChAdOx1 nCoV-19) in healthy adults. For TCRbeta chain sequencing, PBMC samples were collected from trial participants at day 0 and at day 28 after the second dose. At the junction V is shortened by 0 bases and J by 2 bases; bases outside the gene matches: 15. The CDR3, from cysteine to phenylalanine, totals 19 residues. Only the CDR3 DNA is retained, 57 bases long and in frame from the first base. In the germline V gene, CDR1 corresponds to SGHTA and CDR2 to FQGNSA.

The sequence joins TRBV7-2 to TRBJ1-2; the junction holds 7 bases that match TRBD1. The source was peripheral blood, collected on day 0 of AZD1222 vaccination. This clonotype originated in an adult in good health. The CDR3 protein is CASSLAPYRGQKPNYGYTF. The DNA is as follows: TGTGCCAGCAGCTTAGCGCCCTACAGGGGCCAAAAACCAAACTATGGCTACACCTTC.